The 5 T cell receptor beta chains below all came from one sample that was sequenced in a study of OX40 agonist ivuxolimab in advanced cancers. Data came from immunoSEQ multiplex PCR; TCRdb stores just in-frame clones and leaves some out. The sample holds fewer than 55,000 clones, roughly 77% seen once. The specimen comprised CD4+ or CD8+ T cells sorted from blood, sampled in a trial of the OX40 agonist ivuxolimab. Source of these receptors: an adult with an advanced solid tumor such as melanoma, head and neck, liver or kidney cancer.

This clone was seen a handful of times. The V gene is TRBV2, the J gene TRBJ1-3, with no clear D. This CDR3 is 14 amino acids long. The germline gives CDR1 SNHLY, CDR2 FYNNEI. The V end lost 2 bases, the J end lost 4 bases, and 9 bases lay between the germline ends. CDR3 sequence reads: CASSEPRSGNTIYF. CDR3 DNA: TGTGCCAGCAGTGAACCGAGGTCCGGAAACACCATATATTTT. Full variable domain (rest looked up from reference TRBV2 and TRBJ1-3): EPEVTQTPSHQVTQMGQEVILRCVPISNHLYFYWYRQILGQKVEFLVSFYNNEISEKSEIFDDQFSVERPDGSNFTLKIRSTKLEDSAMYFCASSEPRSGNTIYFGEGSWLTVV.

This chain links TRBV5-1 with TRBJ1-6; D call uncertain. V lost 0 bases to trimming and J lost 7 bases, with 11 bases between them. Per germline, CDR1 SGHRS and CDR2 YFSETQ. The CDR3 loop spans 15 amino acids. CDR3 in amino acids: CASSLDGRLNSPLHF. As DNA, the CDR3 is TGCGCCAGCAGCTTGGATGGGAGACTAAATTCACCCCTCCACTTT. The full variable domain, with the rest looked up from reference TRBV5-1 and TRBJ1-6, is KAGVTQTPRYLIKTRGQQVTLSCSPISGHRSVSWYQQTPGQGLQFLFEYFSETQRNKGNFPGRFSGRQFSNSRSEMNVSTLELGDSALYLCASSLDGRLNSPLHFGNGTRLTVT.

V and J are TRBV5-1 and TRBJ1-1; 8 bases line up with TRBD1. The germline V gene has CDR1 SGHRS and CDR2 YFSETQ. V lost 4 bases, J lost 0 bases, and 11 bases stayed unmatched. This CDR3 is 17 amino acids long. CDR3 DNA sequence: TGCGCCAGCAGCGAAGGGACAGGTGTCTCCATGAACACTGAAGCTTTCTTT. Translating it yields CASSEGTGVSMNTEAFF.

The chain combines TRBV19 with TRBJ2-1, with D perhaps matching TRBD1 (6 bases). V was trimmed by 5 bases and J by 4 bases, leaving 6 bases between them. The V gene's germline CDR1 is LNHDA and CDR2 SQIVND (reference sequence). The CDR3 spans 12 residues. The CDR3 nucleotides read TGTGCCAGTAGTGGACAGTACAATGAGCAGTTCTTC. Residues: CASSGQYNEQFF.

This clone was seen a single time. In DNA, the CDR3 is TGCGCCAGCAGCTTGGATGTGGGGTCCCCCCTGTTTTTT. It yields the protein CASSLDVGSPLFF. The rearrangement links TRBV5-1 to TRBJ2-2; D unresolved. The CDR3 is 13 residues long. Germline loops: CDR1 SGHRS, CDR2 YFSETQ. Trimming shortened V by 0 bases and J by 14 bases, and 14 bases separated the two germline ends. The entire variable domain, with the rest obtained from reference TRBV5-1 and TRBJ2-2, is as follows: KAGVTQTPRYLIKTRGQQVTLSCSPISGHRSVSWYQQTPGQGLQFLFEYFSETQRNKGNFPGRFSGRQFSNSRSEMNVSTLELGDSALYLCASSLDVGSPLFFGEGSRLTVL.